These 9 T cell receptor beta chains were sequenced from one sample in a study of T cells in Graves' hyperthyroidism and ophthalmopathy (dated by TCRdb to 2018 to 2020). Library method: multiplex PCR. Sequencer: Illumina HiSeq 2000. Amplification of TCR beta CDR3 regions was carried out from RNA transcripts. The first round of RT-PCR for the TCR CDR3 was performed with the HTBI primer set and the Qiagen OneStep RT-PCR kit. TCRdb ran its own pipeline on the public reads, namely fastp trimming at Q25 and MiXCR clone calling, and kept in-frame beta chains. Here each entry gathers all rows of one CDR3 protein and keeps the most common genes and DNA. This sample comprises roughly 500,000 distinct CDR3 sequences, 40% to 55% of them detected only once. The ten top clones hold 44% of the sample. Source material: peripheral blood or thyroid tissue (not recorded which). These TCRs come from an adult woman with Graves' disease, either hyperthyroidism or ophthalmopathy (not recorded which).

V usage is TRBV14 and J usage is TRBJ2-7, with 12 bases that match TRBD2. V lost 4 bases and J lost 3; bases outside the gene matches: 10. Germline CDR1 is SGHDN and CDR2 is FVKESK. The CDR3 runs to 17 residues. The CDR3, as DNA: TGTGCCAGCAGCCGTCGACTAGCGGGAGAAAGAAGCTACGAGCAGTACTTC. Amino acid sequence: CASSRRLAGERSYEQYF.

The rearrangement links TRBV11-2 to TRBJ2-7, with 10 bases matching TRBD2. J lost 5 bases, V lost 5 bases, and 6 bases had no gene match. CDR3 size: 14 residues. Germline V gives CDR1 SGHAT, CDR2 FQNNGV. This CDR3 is CASSLPGTSDEQYF. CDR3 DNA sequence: TGTGCCAGCAGCCTCCCTGGGACTAGCGACGAGCAGTACTTC. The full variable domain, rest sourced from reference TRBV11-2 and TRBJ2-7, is EAGVAQSPRYKIIEKRQSVAFWCNPISGHATLYWYQQILGQGPKLLIQFQNNGVVDDSQLPKDRFSAERLKGVDSTLKIQPAKLEDSAVYLCASSLPGTSDEQYFGPGTRLTVT.

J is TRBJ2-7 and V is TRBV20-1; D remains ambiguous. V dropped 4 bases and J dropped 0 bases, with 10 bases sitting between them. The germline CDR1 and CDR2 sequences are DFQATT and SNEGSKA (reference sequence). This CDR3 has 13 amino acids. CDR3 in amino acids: CSAKRPSSYEQYF. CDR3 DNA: TGCAGTGCTAAGAGGCCGAGCTCCTACGAGCAGTACTTC.

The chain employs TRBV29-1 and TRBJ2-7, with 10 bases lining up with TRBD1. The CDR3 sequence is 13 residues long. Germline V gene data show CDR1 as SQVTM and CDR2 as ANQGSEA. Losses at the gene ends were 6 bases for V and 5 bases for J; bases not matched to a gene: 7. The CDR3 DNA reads TGCAGCGTAGCCGGGACAGGGGCCGACGAGCAGTACTTC. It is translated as CSVAGTGADEQYF.

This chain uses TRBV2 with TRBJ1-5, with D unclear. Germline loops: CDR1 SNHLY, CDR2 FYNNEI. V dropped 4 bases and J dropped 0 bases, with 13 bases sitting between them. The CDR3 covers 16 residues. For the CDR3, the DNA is TGTGCCAGCAGTGCTAGTAAGGCGGGTAGCAATCAGCCCCAGCATTTT. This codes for CASSASKAGSNQPQHF. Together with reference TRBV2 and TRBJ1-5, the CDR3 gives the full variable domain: EPEVTQTPSHQVTQMGQEVILRCVPISNHLYFYWYRQILGQKVEFLVSFYNNEISEKSEIFDDQFSVERPDGSNFTLKIRSTKLEDSAMYFCASSASKAGSNQPQHFGDGTRLSIL.

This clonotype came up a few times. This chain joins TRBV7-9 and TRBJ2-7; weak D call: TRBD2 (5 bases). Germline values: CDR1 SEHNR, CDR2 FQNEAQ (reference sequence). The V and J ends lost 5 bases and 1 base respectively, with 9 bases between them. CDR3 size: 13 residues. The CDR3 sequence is CASSHRTSYEQYF. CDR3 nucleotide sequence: TGTGCCAGCAGCCACCGGACTTCCTACGAGCAGTACTTC.

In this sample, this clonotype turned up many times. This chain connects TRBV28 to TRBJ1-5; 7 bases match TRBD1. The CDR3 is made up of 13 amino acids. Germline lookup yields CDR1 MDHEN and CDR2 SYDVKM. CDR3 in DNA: TGTGCGACCGGGACAGTACACAATCAGCCCCAGCATTTT. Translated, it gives CATGTVHNQPQHF.

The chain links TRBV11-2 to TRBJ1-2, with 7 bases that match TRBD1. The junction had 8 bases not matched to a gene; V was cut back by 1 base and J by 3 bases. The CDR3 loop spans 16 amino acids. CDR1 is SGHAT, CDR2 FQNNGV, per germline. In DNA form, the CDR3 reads TGTGCCAGCAGCTTAGGAAGGACAGGAAGGTACTATGGCTACACCTTC. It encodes CASSLGRTGRYYGYTF.

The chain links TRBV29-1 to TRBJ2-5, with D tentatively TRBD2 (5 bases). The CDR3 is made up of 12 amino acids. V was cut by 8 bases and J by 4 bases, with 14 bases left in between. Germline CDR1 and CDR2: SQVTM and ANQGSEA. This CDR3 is CSLEGKRETQYF. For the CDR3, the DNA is TGCAGCTTAGAGGGCAAGCGAGAGACCCAGTACTTC.